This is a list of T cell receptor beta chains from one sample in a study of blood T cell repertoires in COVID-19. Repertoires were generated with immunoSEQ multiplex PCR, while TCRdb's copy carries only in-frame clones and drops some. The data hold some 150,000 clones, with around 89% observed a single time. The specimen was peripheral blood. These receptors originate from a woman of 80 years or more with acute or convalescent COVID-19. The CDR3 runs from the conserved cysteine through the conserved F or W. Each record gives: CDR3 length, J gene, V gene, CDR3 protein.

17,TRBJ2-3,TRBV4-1,CASSQSLAGDRTDTQYF
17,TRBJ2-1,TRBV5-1,CASSSGLAGLSYNEQFF
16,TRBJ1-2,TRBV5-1,CASSWGLGTGTYGYTF
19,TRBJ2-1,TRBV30,CACNIGRALGLAGYNEQFF
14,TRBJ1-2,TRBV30,CAWSVQALAYGYTF
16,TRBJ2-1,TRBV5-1,CASSLGGSGGRNEQFF
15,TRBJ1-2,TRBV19,CASSIVRQGVYGYTF
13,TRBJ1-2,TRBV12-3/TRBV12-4,CASSLLVNYGYTF
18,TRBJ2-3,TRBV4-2,CASSLRPGLDLPTDTQYF
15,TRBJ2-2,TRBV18,CASSPPGGNTGELFF
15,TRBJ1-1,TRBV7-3,CASRISGTGNTEAFF
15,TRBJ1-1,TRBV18,CASSPRDSRNTEAFF
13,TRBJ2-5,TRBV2,CASSRDMRETQYF
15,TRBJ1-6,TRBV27,CASSAWDRLGSPLHF
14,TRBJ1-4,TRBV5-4,CASSRREAPEKLFF
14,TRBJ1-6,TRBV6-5,CASMFRGYNSPLHF
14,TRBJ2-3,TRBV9,CAGPASSGTDTQYF
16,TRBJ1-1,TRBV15,CATSPWSGTMGTEAFF
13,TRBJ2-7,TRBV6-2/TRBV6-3,CASNPQGSDEQYF
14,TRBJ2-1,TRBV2,CASSEAPQNNEQFF
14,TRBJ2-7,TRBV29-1,CSVKIGTGIYEQYF
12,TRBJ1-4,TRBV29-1,CSVQRENEKLFF
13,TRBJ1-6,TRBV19,CASSIGAYSPLHF
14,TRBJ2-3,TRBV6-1,CASSDRGPTDTQYF
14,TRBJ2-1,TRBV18,CASSNQDKPGEQFF
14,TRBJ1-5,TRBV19,CASKGGRENQPQHF
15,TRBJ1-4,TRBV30,CARSGGFATNEKLFF
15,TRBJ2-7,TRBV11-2,CASSLGGGGAYEQYF
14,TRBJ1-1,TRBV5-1,CASSPGTANTEAFF
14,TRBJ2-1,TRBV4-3,CASSRGGTYNEQFF
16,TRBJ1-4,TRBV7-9,CASSLLPGQANEKLFF
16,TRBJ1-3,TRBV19,CASSPGTGNSGNTIYF
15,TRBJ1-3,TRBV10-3,CAISEPGRAGNTIYF